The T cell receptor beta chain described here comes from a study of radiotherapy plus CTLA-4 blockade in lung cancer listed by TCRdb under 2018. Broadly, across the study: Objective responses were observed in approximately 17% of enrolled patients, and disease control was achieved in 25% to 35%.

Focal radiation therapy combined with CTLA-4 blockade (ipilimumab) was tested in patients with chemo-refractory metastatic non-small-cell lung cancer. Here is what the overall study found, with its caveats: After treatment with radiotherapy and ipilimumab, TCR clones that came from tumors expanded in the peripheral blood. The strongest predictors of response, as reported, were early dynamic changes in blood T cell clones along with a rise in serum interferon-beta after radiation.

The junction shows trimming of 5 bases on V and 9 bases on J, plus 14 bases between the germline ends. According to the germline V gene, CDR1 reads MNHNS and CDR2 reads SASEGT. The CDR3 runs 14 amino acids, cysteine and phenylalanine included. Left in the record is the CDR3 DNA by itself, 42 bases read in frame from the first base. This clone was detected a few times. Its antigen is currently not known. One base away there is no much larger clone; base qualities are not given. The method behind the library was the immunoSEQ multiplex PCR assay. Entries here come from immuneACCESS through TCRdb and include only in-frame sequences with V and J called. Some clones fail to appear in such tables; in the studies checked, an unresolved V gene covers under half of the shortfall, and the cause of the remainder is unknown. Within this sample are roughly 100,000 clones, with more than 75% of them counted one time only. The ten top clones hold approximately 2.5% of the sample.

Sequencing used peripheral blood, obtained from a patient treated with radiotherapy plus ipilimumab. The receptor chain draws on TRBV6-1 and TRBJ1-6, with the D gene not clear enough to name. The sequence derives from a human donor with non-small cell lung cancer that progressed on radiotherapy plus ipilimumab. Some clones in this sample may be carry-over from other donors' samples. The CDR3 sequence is CASSRTKLGSPLHF. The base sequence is TGTGCCAGCAGTCGGACCAAGTTAGGTTCACCCCTCCACTTT.